The 26 T cell receptor beta chains below were found in one sample sequenced in a study of shared clonotypes between healthy human individuals. The assay was immunoSEQ multiplex PCR, and TCRdb's table has in-frame clones only and misses some. The table records fewer than 500,000 clones, over 60% of them present only once. Sequenced: PBMCs. The receptors stem from a woman aged 35 to 49 in good health. Some clones in this sample may be carry-over from other donors' samples.

This clone has only a few counts. Distinct nucleotide sequences in the sample also encode this CDR3. V and J are TRBV7-2 and TRBJ2-5; 10 bases align to TRBD1. V lost 5 bases to trimming and J lost 4 bases; unmatched junction nucleotides: 4. Germline-derived CDR1 and CDR2 are SGHTA and FQGNSA. There are 14 residues in the CDR3. CDR3 sequence (DNA): TGTGCCAGCAGCCTAAGACAGGGGGCAGAGACCCAGTACTTC. Its protein product is CASSLRQGAETQYF.

The rearrangement links TRBV15 to TRBJ2-7, with unresolved D. This CDR3 is built from 12 residues. The V and J ends lost 5 bases and 4 bases respectively, with 9 bases between them. CDR1 is LNHNV, CDR2 YYDKDF, per germline (reference sequence). The CDR3 loop reads CATSWGRYEQYF. CDR3 coding DNA: TGTGCCACCAGCTGGGGTCGGTACGAGCAGTACTTC.

The CDR3, as DNA: TGTGCCAGCAGTGAATCAGGGATTCCCTACGAGCAGTACTTC. It encodes CASSESGIPYEQYF. V gene TRBV2 combines with J gene TRBJ2-7, with D possibly matching TRBD1 (5 bases). Germline CDR1 SNHLY, CDR2 FYNNEI. CDR3 length: 14 residues. Between the trimmed V and J ends, which lost 2 bases and 2 bases, there was a span of 10 bases. Drawing the rest from reference TRBV2 and TRBJ2-7, the complete variable domain is EPEVTQTPSHQVTQMGQEVILRCVPISNHLYFYWYRQILGQKVEFLVSFYNNEISEKSEIFDDQFSVERPDGSNFTLKIRSTKLEDSAMYFCASSESGIPYEQYFGPGTRLTVT.

The chain recombines TRBV27 with TRBJ2-3; 11 bases fit TRBD2. Germline V gene sequence: CDR1 MNHEY, CDR2 SMNVEV (reference sequence). The CDR3 is made up of 17 amino acids. V shed 3 bases and J 0 bases; nucleotides not matched to a gene: 5. The CDR3: CASSFTSGSTSTDTQYF. The DNA for the CDR3 is TGTGCCAGCAGTTTCACTAGCGGGAGTACTAGCACAGATACGCAGTATTTT.

The gene calls are TRBV19 and TRBJ2-7, with 9 bases aligning to TRBD1. The CDR3 is 14 residues long. V lost 7 bases and J lost 12; bases outside the gene matches: 16. The germline V gene has CDR1 LNHDA and CDR2 SQIVND (reference sequence). In DNA, the CDR3 is TGTGCCAGTACCAGGGGACAGGGAGCGGATCCGCCGTACTTC. Translation: CASTRGQGADPPYF.

The chain recombines TRBV28 with TRBJ1-5, with TRBD1 matching 7 bases. CDR1 and CDR2 (germline): MDHEN, SYDVKM. The CDR3 has 15 amino acids. V was pared by 6 bases and J by 2 bases, with 7 bases of the junction left unmatched. CDR3 DNA sequence: TGTGCCAGCAGGATGCCAGGGGGTGGCAATCAGCCCCAGCATTTT. Protein sequence: CASRMPGGGNQPQHF.

The rearrangement joins TRBV21-1 to TRBJ2-1; the DNA was not used to check the table's D call, TRBD2. TRBV21-1 is a pseudogene locus. The CDR3 length is 15 residues. In DNA, the CDR3 is TGTGCCAGCAGCAAAGTAGGGGGGGTGGAGTATGAGCAGTTCTTC. This sequence encodes CASSKVGGVEYEQFF.

The chain recombines TRBV27 with TRBJ1-5; D remains unclear. Germline V lookup: CDR1 MNHEY, CDR2 SMNVEV (reference sequence). V shed 0 bases and J shed 6 bases, with 6 bases lying between them. This CDR3 has 13 amino acids. The chain's CDR3 is CASSLSRVQPQHF. Written as DNA, the CDR3 is TGTGCCAGCAGTTTATCGCGGGTTCAGCCCCAGCATTTT.

V is TRBV30 and J is TRBJ2-7; maybe TRBD2 (6 bases). CDR1 GTSNPN and CDR2 SVGIG come from the germline V gene (reference sequence). V was clipped by 3 bases and J by 1 base, with 13 bases between them. The CDR3 loop spans 14 amino acids. The CDR3 here is CAWRVAGPSYEQYF. The CDR3 DNA reads as TGTGCCTGGAGGGTGGCGGGACCATCCTACGAGCAGTACTTC.

This clone has only one observation. The chain couples TRBV18 to TRBJ1-2, with a weak D call TRBD1 (5 bases). Germline-derived CDR1 and CDR2 are KGHSH and LQKENI. The CDR3 consists of 12 residues. The ends were cut back, 3 bases at V and 6 bases at J, with 8 bases in the middle. The CDR3 sequence is CASSPDRNGYTF. CDR3 bases: TGTGCCAGCTCACCCGACAGAAATGGCTACACCTTC.

The chain joins TRBV6-5 to TRBJ2-7, with 9 nucleotides matching TRBD2. The CDR3 has 16 residues. Germline CDR1 MNHEY, CDR2 SVGAGI. V shed 2 bases, J shed 0 bases, and the junction held 5 bases outside the gene matches. The CDR3 loop is CASSYVGSGSSYEQYF. DNA for the CDR3: TGTGCCAGCAGTTACGTGGGTAGCGGGAGCTCCTACGAGCAGTACTTC.

The count of this clone is one. The chain combines TRBV14 with TRBJ2-3, with D possibly being TRBD1 or TRBD2 (5 bases each). V was pared by 4 bases and J by 0 bases, with 14 bases between. The CDR3 is 16 amino acids. Germline V lookup: CDR1 SGHDN, CDR2 FVKESK. The DNA of the CDR3 is TGTGCCAGCAGCCCCTATCGGGGCGAAAGCACAGATACGCAGTATTTT. Amino acid sequence: CASSPYRGESTDTQYF. Filled out from reference TRBV14 and TRBJ2-3, the complete variable domain reads EAGVTQFPSHSVIEKGQTVTLRCDPISGHDNLYWYRRVMGKEIKFLLHFVKESKQDESGMPNNRFLAERTGGTYSTLKVQPAELEDSGVYFCASSPYRGESTDTQYFGPGTRLTVL.

This clone was detected once. The genes are TRBV5-1 and TRBJ1-3; D ambiguous. In germline, CDR1 is SGHRS, CDR2 YFSETQ. V was cut by 0 bases and J by 4 bases, with 5 bases left in between. The length of the CDR3 is 13 residues. CDR3 DNA: TGCGCCAGCAGCTTGGAAGCGGGAAACACCATATATTTT. Translating gives CASSLEAGNTIYF.

This chain's CDR3 is CASSLPRTGLNTEAFF. CDR3 DNA: TGTGCCAGCAGTTTACCCCGGACAGGCTTGAACACTGAAGCTTTCTTT. This rearrangement joins TRBV28 to TRBJ1-1; 7 nucleotides match TRBD1. V shed 2 bases and J 0 bases; nucleotides not matched to a gene: 6. From germline, CDR1 is MDHEN and CDR2 SYDVKM. This CDR3 spans 16 amino acids.

This chain connects TRBV10-3 to TRBJ2-7; the match to TRBD2 covers 13 bases. Germline V gene data show CDR1 as ENHRY and CDR2 as SYGVKD. J lost 7 bases, V lost 2 bases, and 5 bases had no gene match. This CDR3 has 15 residues. The CDR3 DNA sequence: TGTGCCATCAGTGAGACTAGCGGGAGGGCTGGAGAGCAGTACTTC. Its translation is CAISETSGRAGEQYF.

This chain joins TRBV11-2 and TRBJ1-1, with D unresolved. Trimming pared 6 bases from V and 0 bases from J, leaving 17 bases between. The CDR3 contains 16 residues. Germline V gene data show CDR1 as SGHAT and CDR2 as FQNNGV. CDR3 sequence reads: CASSERTAGLNTEAFF. The CDR3 DNA reads TGTGCCAGCAGTGAAAGGACGGCCGGATTGAACACTGAAGCTTTCTTT.

This clone turned up a few times. This chain joins TRBV12-5 and TRBJ1-4; TRBD1 matches at 7 bases. CDR3 length: 14 amino acids. V dropped 6 bases and J dropped 2; count of bases not matched to a gene: 3. Germline V gene lookup returns CDR1 LGHNT and CDR2 FRNRAP. CDR3 nucleotides: TGTGCTAGTGGGTCACAGGGGACTAATGAAAAACTGTTTTTT. Amino acids: CASGSQGTNEKLFF.

The chain recombines TRBV20-1 with TRBJ2-7; D ambiguous. The V end lost 5 bases, the J end lost 2 bases, and 7 bases lay between the germline ends. This CDR3 contains 11 residues. CDR1 DFQATT and CDR2 SNEGSKA come from the germline V gene (reference sequence). CDR3 DNA: TGCAGTGCTCCACTACCCTACGAGCAGTACTTC. It codes for CSAPLPYEQYF.

V is TRBV2 and J is TRBJ2-5; D is perhaps TRBD1 (5 bases). This CDR3 has 13 amino acids. Trimming left V 4 bases short and J 5 bases short, with 11 bases between. Per germline, CDR1 SNHLY and CDR2 FYNNEI. This CDR3 reads CASSALGRETQYF. CDR3 nucleotide sequence: TGTGCCAGCAGTGCCCTGGGGCGGGAGACCCAGTACTTC. The whole variable domain, remainder taken from reference TRBV2 and TRBJ2-5, is EPEVTQTPSHQVTQMGQEVILRCVPISNHLYFYWYRQILGQKVEFLVSFYNNEISEKSEIFDDQFSVERPDGSNFTLKIRSTKLEDSAMYFCASSALGRETQYFGPGTRLLVL.

This CDR3 is CASSLQREQYNEQFF. CDR3 DNA sequence: TGTGCCAGCAGCCTCCAGCGGGAGCAGTACAATGAGCAGTTCTTC. This chain joins TRBV11-2 and TRBJ2-1; 8 nucleotides agree with TRBD2. There are 15 residues in the CDR3. V lost 5 bases, J lost 4 bases, and 7 bases stayed unmatched. From germline, CDR1 is SGHAT and CDR2 FQNNGV.

This clone was counted once. The rearrangement links TRBV4-1 to TRBJ2-5; the match to TRBD2 covers 8 bases. Trimming cost V 1 base and J 4 bases; bases outside gene matches: 5. This CDR3 spans 15 amino acids. CDR1 and CDR2 from the germline V gene are MGHRA and YSYEKL. The CDR3 reads CASSQVILAAETQYF. The DNA of the CDR3 is TGCGCCAGCAGCCAAGTGATACTAGCGGCAGAGACCCAGTACTTC.

The chain links TRBV27 to TRBJ2-4; D unclear. Looked up from germline, CDR1 is MNHEY and CDR2 is SMNVEV (reference sequence). The CDR3 consists of 15 residues. Trimming took 2 bases from V and 8 from J, leaving 16 bases between them. The CDR3 loop is CASSLVMGPGDIQYF. In DNA form, the CDR3 reads TGTGCCAGCAGTTTAGTTATGGGTCCTGGGGACATTCAGTACTTC.

The rearrangement links TRBV30 to TRBJ2-1; 10 bases agree with TRBD1. The V and J ends lost 2 bases and 7 bases, in that order; junction bases with no gene match: 11. The length of the CDR3 is 16 residues. From germline, CDR1 is GTSNPN and CDR2 SVGIG (reference sequence). CDR3 bases: TGTGCCTGGAGTCCAGCCTACGGACAGGGGGGTAATGAGCAGTTCTTC. It translates to CAWSPAYGQGGNEQFF.

J is TRBJ2-5 and V is TRBV5-4; D call uncertain. CDR3 length: 14 residues. Germline V gene sequence: CDR1 SGHNT, CDR2 YYREEE (reference sequence). The V gene lost 4 bases and the J gene lost 0 bases, with 10 bases spanning the gap. CDR3 coding DNA: TGTGCCAGCAGCCCGGACGGATACCAAGAGACCCAGTACTTC. Protein sequence: CASSPDGYQETQYF.

In regard to this clone: Other nucleotide sequences in the sample specify the same CDR3. This chain uses TRBV6-5 with TRBJ2-7; 9 bases align to TRBD2. J lost 3 bases, V lost 8 bases, and 5 bases had no gene match. The CDR3 is made up of 13 amino acids. CDR1 and CDR2 from the germline V gene are MNHEY and SVGAGI. CDR3 residues: CASSRTSVYEQYF. CDR3 in DNA: TGTGCCAGCTCGCGGACTAGCGTCTACGAGCAGTACTTC.

The genes are TRBV2 and TRBJ2-2; possible D gene TRBD1, 6 bases. CDR3 length: 16 residues. Germline assignment: CDR1 SNHLY and CDR2 FYNNEI. V shed 7 bases and J shed 0 bases, with 15 bases lying between them. The chain's CDR3 is CASTTGYPPNTGELFF. CDR3 DNA sequence: TGTGCCAGCACAACAGGGTACCCCCCGAACACCGGGGAGCTGTTTTTT.